Shown below are 29 T cell receptor beta chains from a single sample sequenced in a study of blood T cell repertoires in COVID-19. TCRdb keeps only in-frame clones here, not all; method: immunoSEQ multiplex PCR. The sample has around 330,000 clones; around 89% are singletons. Sequencing input: peripheral blood. The receptors shown here come from a woman aged 25 to 39 with COVID-19, enrolled during active disease.

V gene TRBV6-1 combines with J gene TRBJ2-6, with a possible D match to TRBD2 (7 bases). CDR3 size: 18 residues. Trimming stripped 2 bases from V and 0 bases from J, with 14 bases between. Germline V gene sequence: CDR1 MNHNS, CDR2 SASEGT. The chain's CDR3 is CASSEFGGATSGANVLTF. In DNA form, the CDR3 reads TGTGCCAGCAGTGAATTTGGGGGGGCCACCTCTGGGGCCAACGTCCTGACTTTC.

The V gene is TRBV9, the J gene TRBJ1-1; D remains unclear. The CDR3 loop spans 13 amino acids. In germline, CDR1 is SGDLS, CDR2 YYNGEE. Trimming took 0 bases from V and 5 from J, leaving 8 bases between them. CDR3 DNA: TGTGCCAGCAGCGTAGCTTGGAGGACTGAAGCTTTCTTT. Translated: CASSVAWRTEAFF.

The J gene is TRBJ1-5, the V gene TRBV28; tentatively, D is TRBD1 (5 bases). CDR1 is MDHEN and CDR2 is SYDVKM in the germline V gene. The CDR3 extends over 18 amino acids. Trimming removed 4 bases at V and 7 bases at J, with 26 bases between. CDR3 nucleotides: TGTGCCAGCAGTTCGTCGCACCCCAGGGCGGGGGGTATGCAGCCCCAGCATTTT. Protein sequence: CASSSSHPRAGGMQPQHF.

The chain combines TRBV6-5 with TRBJ1-2; D might be TRBD1 (5 bases). V lost 0 bases to trimming and J lost 4 bases, with 12 bases between them. This CDR3 region has 15 residues. The germline V gene has CDR1 MNHEY and CDR2 SVGAGI. CDR3 nucleotide sequence: TGTGCCAGCAGTTACTCGATTCGGGGGTTCTATGGCTACACCTTC. This translates into CASSYSIRGFYGYTF.

The rearrangement links TRBV7-9 to TRBJ2-7; 7 bases fit TRBD1. The CDR3 has 15 residues. CDR1 is SEHNR, CDR2 FQNEAQ, per germline (reference sequence). The J segment lost 2 bases and the V segment lost 6 bases, leaving 10 bases of the junction unmatched. CDR3 sequence: CASSIGGAGAYEQYV. The CDR3 DNA sequence: TGTGCCAGCAGTATAGGGGGCGCCGGCGCCTACGAGCAGTACGTC.

In this sample, this clone turned up once. The gene calls are TRBV25-1 and TRBJ1-2, with a weak D call TRBD1 (5 bases). Trimming took off 4 bases at V and 5 bases at J, with 5 bases between the two ends. This CDR3 comprises 11 residues. Germline V gene sequence: CDR1 MGHDK, CDR2 SYGVNS. CDR3: CASSGQYGYTF. CDR3 nucleotide sequence: TGTGCCAGCAGTGGACAGTATGGCTACACCTTC.

The chain has TRBV2 and TRBJ1-5; the D is unclear. Germline V gives CDR1 SNHLY, CDR2 FYNNEI. This CDR3 contains 15 residues. Trimming stripped 2 bases from V and 1 base from J, with 9 bases between. CDR3: CASSESDGSNQPQHF. CDR3 sequence (DNA): TGTGCCAGCAGTGAAAGCGACGGAAGCAATCAGCCCCAGCATTTT.

The chain uses TRBV14 and TRBJ2-7, with 9 bases identical to TRBD2. Trimming at V came to 5 bases and at J to 2 bases, leaving 7 bases not matched to a gene. Germline V gives CDR1 SGHDN, CDR2 FVKESK. The CDR3 length is 15 residues. The CDR3, as DNA: TGTGCCAGCAGCTTGTCTAGCGGGATAGCCTACGAGCAGTACTTC. Protein: CASSLSSGIAYEQYF.

CDR3 nucleotide sequence: TGCGCCAGCAGCTTGGAGGGGGCGCGGAATGAGCAGTTCTTC. This sequence encodes CASSLEGARNEQFF. The J gene is TRBJ2-1, the V gene TRBV5-1, with 7 bases that match TRBD1. V lost 0 bases, J lost 7 bases, and 4 bases stayed unmatched. The V gene's germline CDR1 is SGHRS and CDR2 YFSETQ. The length of the CDR3 is 14 residues.

The chain couples TRBV18 to TRBJ1-4; D gene ambiguous. The V gene's germline CDR1 is KGHSH and CDR2 LQKENI. The CDR3 spans 15 residues. Between the trimmed V and J ends, which lost 4 bases and 0 bases, there was a span of 9 bases. The CDR3 nucleotides are TGTGCCAGCTCACTGTACAGTGCAACTAATGAAAAACTGTTTTTT. The encoded protein is CASSLYSATNEKLFF.

The rearrangement uses TRBV9 and TRBJ2-3; the D gene is possibly TRBD2 (7 bases). V shed 0 bases and J shed 1 base, with 15 bases lying between them. The length of the CDR3 is 17 residues. The germline V gene encodes CDR1 SGDLS and CDR2 YYNGEE. In nucleotides, the CDR3 is TGTGCCAGCAGCGTAGGTATGGGGGGGCTCGGCACAGATACGCAGTATTTT. It codes for CASSVGMGGLGTDTQYF.

In its sample, this clone was seen once. The chain has TRBV7-8 and TRBJ1-1, with 7 bases aligning to TRBD1. J was trimmed by 0 bases and V by 5 bases; bases with no gene match: 15. The CDR3 runs to 18 residues. Germline values: CDR1 SGHVS, CDR2 FQNEAQ. Here the CDR3 reads CASSARQGVGTMNTEAFF. As DNA, the CDR3 is TGTGCCAGCAGCGCCCGACAGGGCGTCGGGACCATGAACACTGAAGCTTTCTTT.

The CDR3, as DNA: TGTGCCAGCAGCTCCTATAGAAGCACAGATACGCAGTATTTT. Translation: CASSSYRSTDTQYF. The chain has TRBV2 and TRBJ2-3; no firm D call. Germline-derived CDR1 and CDR2 are SNHLY and FYNNEI. V lost 6 bases, J lost 0 bases, and 10 bases lay in between. This CDR3 has 14 amino acids.

V is TRBV2 and J is TRBJ1-4; unclear D gene. The CDR3 has 14 amino acids. Trimming removed 8 bases at V and 6 bases at J, with 16 bases between. Germline-derived CDR1 and CDR2 are SNHLY and FYNNEI. The CDR3 nucleotides are TGTGCCAGCTCCCCCATACAAGCGGATGAAAAACTGTTTTTT. Translated, it gives CASSPIQADEKLFF.

The gene calls are TRBV5-5 and TRBJ2-3, with unresolved D. V dropped 0 bases and J dropped 1 base, with 3 bases sitting between them. The CDR3 has 13 amino acids. Germline CDR1 and CDR2: SGHKS and YYEKEE (reference sequence). The CDR3 DNA reads TGTGCCAGCAGCTTGGGGCGCACAGATACGCAGTATTTT. Amino acid sequence: CASSLGRTDTQYF.

V and J are TRBV5-6 and TRBJ1-6; 7 positions agree with TRBD1. Trimming cost V 3 bases and J 1 base; bases outside gene matches: 4. This CDR3 comprises 16 residues. Germline values: CDR1 SGHDT, CDR2 YYEEEE. The CDR3 nucleotides are TGTGCCAGCAGCTCACAGGGGATGTCCTATAATTCACCCCTCCACTTT. Protein product: CASSSQGMSYNSPLHF.

The V and J genes are TRBV15 and TRBJ1-5; 8 bases map to TRBD1. Germline assignment: CDR1 LNHNV and CDR2 YYDKDF (reference sequence). The CDR3 length is 15 residues. Trimming removed 3 bases from V and 6 bases from J; junction bases left unmatched: 7. CDR3 nucleotides: TGTGCCACCAGCAGCAAGTCAGGGGGCGGTCAGCCCCAGCATTTT. Its protein is CATSSKSGGGQPQHF.

The chain carries TRBV6-2 or TRBV6-3 and TRBJ1-2; no clear D gene. Germline V CDR1 and CDR2: MNHEY, SVGEGT. Trimming removed 5 bases from V and 5 bases from J, with 9 bases in between. CDR3 length: 12 residues. The CDR3 region has the DNA TGTGCCAGCAGTGGACGGGATTATGGCTACACCTTC. Protein sequence: CASSGRDYGYTF.

The chain uses TRBV5-1 and TRBJ2-7; no definite D call. Germline V gene lookup returns CDR1 SGHRS and CDR2 YFSETQ. V lost 0 bases, J lost 4 bases, and 8 bases lay in between. The CDR3 extends over 13 amino acids. This CDR3 is CASSLDPGYEQYV. In nucleotides, the CDR3 is TGCGCCAGCAGCTTGGACCCAGGATACGAGCAGTACGTC.

The chain uses TRBV4-1 and TRBJ1-3; maybe TRBD1 (6 bases). This CDR3 comprises 16 residues. Germline CDR1 and CDR2: MGHRA and YSYEKL. Deletions cut 5 bases from V and 0 bases from J, with 14 bases between. The CDR3 DNA reads TGCGCCAGCAGCGCCGGACAGATCAACTCTGGAAACACCATATATTTT. This translates into CASSAGQINSGNTIYF.

This chain links TRBV2 with TRBJ2-2, with D perhaps TRBD1 (6 bases). Germline CDR1 and CDR2: SNHLY and FYNNEI. The CDR3 is 13 residues long. The V end was cut by 6 bases, the J end by 3 bases, with 8 bases between. CDR3 sequence reads: CASSGQYTGELFF. CDR3 coding DNA: TGTGCCAGCAGCGGACAGTACACCGGGGAGCTGTTTTTT. Full variable domain (outside the CDR3, taken from reference TRBV2 and TRBJ2-2): EPEVTQTPSHQVTQMGQEVILRCVPISNHLYFYWYRQILGQKVEFLVSFYNNEISEKSEIFDDQFSVERPDGSNFTLKIRSTKLEDSAMYFCASSGQYTGELFFGEGSRLTVL.

This sequence joins TRBV5-6 and TRBJ2-3, with 7 positions matching TRBD1. The CDR3 runs 14 residues. Germline V CDR1 and CDR2: SGHDT, YYEEEE. V was clipped by 1 base and J by 8 bases; unmatched bases: 7. The DNA for the CDR3 is TGTGCCAGCAGCTTGCGACAGGGCTTAGCTACGCAGTATTTT. Translating it yields CASSLRQGLATQYF.

This chain links TRBV5-4 with TRBJ1-1; TRBD1 might be the D (5 bases). The CDR3 spans 15 residues. Trimming removed 0 bases at V and 3 bases at J, with 12 bases between. Germline lookup yields CDR1 SGHNT and CDR2 YYREEE (reference sequence). CDR3 protein: CASSLAPGVYTEAFF. CDR3 coding DNA: TGTGCCAGCAGCTTGGCCCCGGGGGTGTACACTGAAGCTTTCTTT.

V is TRBV3-1 (or the pseudogene TRBV3-2) and J is TRBJ2-4, with 11 bases matching TRBD1. CDR3 length: 14 residues. The V and J ends lost 6 bases and 9 bases, in that order; junction bases with no gene match: 7. Germline V gives CDR1 LGHDT, CDR2 YNNKEL (reference sequence). The CDR3 loop reads CASRSGTGGPIQYF. CDR3 coding DNA: TGTGCCAGCAGATCCGGGACAGGGGGACCCATTCAGTACTTC.

This chain joins TRBV29-1 and TRBJ1-2; TRBD1 matches at 7 bases. The CDR3 sequence is 12 residues long. V gave up 6 bases and J gave up 7 bases; unmatched junction bases: 8. From germline, CDR1 is SQVTM and CDR2 ANQGSEA. CDR3 DNA: TGCAGCGTGAACAGGGGAAGCGGTGGCTACACCTTC. Residues: CSVNRGSGGYTF.

This chain links TRBV29-1 with TRBJ1-2; TRBD1 matches 9 bases. CDR3 length: 15 residues. V lost 0 bases to trimming and J lost 4 bases; unmatched junction nucleotides: 6. Germline assignment: CDR1 SQVTM and CDR2 ANQGSEA. The CDR3 reads CSVEDLGTGFYGYTF. The CDR3 DNA reads TGCAGCGTTGAAGATCTTGGGACAGGGTTCTATGGCTACACCTTC.

This CDR3 reads CAWSVLSLETQYF. The CDR3 DNA reads TGTGCCTGGAGTGTACTGTCTCTAGAGACCCAGTACTTC. The rearrangement links TRBV30 to TRBJ2-5; D not certain. This CDR3 contains 13 residues. Between the trimmed V and J ends, which lost 0 bases and 4 bases, there was a span of 9 bases. Germline V lookup: CDR1 GTSNPN, CDR2 SVGIG (reference sequence).

This clone was seen a handful of times. The CDR3 bases are TGTGCCAGCAGTTACTCGATGACAAGTAACTATGGCTACACCTTC. Residues: CASSYSMTSNYGYTF. The chain employs TRBV6-2 or TRBV6-3 and TRBJ1-2, with D uncertain. The V gene lost 0 bases and the J gene lost 1 base, with 9 bases spanning the gap. The CDR3 is 15 residues long. Germline V gene data show CDR1 as MNHEY and CDR2 as SVGEGT.

J is TRBJ1-1 and V is TRBV7-8; 9 positions match TRBD1. The CDR3 runs 15 residues. The V and J ends lost 3 bases and 7 bases, in that order; junction bases with no gene match: 9. Germline-derived CDR1 and CDR2 are SGHVS and FQNEAQ. In nucleotides, the CDR3 is TGTGCCAGCAGCTTCCCGGGACAGGGCCCCCTTGAAGCTTTCTTT. Protein sequence: CASSFPGQGPLEAFF.